These T cell receptor beta chains were read from a single sample in a study of human T cells and chemical hapten exposure. TCRdb itself ran the RACE reads through MiXCR, one entry per CDR3 protein. Here the sample spans about 79,000 distinct CDR3 sequences, 8.6% being singletons. Sequenced material: whole blood. The source of these receptors is a male donor in good health. Some clones in this sample may be carry-over from other donors' samples. CDR3s include the opening cysteine and the closing phenylalanine or tryptophan. D genes are given only for firm matches. Not all rows give a size; the values are once, few, many and, for expanded clones, a class.

>few|TRBD1|TRBV12-5|TRBJ1-5
CASGSLTGTGGNQPQHF
TGTGCTAGTGGTTCCCTTACCGGGACAGGGGGCAATCAGCCCCAGCATTTT
>few|.|TRBV2|TRBJ1-1
CASRGGGYEAFF
TGTGCCAGCAGGGGGGGTGGTTACGAAGCTTTCTTT
>few|TRBD1|TRBV7-2|TRBJ1-3
CASSLITGAGNTIYF
TGTGCCAGCAGCTTAATAACAGGGGCTGGAAACACCATATATTTT
>.|.|TRBV6-5|TRBJ2-1
CASSYGEPAYNEQFF
TGTGCCAGCAGTTACGGGGAGCCTGCCTACAATGAGCAGTTCTTC
>few|TRBD1|TRBV6-5|TRBJ2-7
CASSYNERTGPYEQYF
TGTGCCAGCAGTTACAACGAAAGGACAGGCCCCTACGAGCAGTACTTC
>many|.|TRBV6-5|TRBJ1-6
CASSYRGGGSPLHF
TGTGCCAGCAGTTACCGGGGTGGAGGTTCACCCCTCCACTTT
>.|.|TRBV9|TRBJ2-7
CASSLHGDTAQRGRGYEQYF
TGTGCCAGCAGCCTACATGGGGACACCGCTCAGAGGGGAAGAGGCTACGAGCAGTACTTC
>many|.|TRBV3-1|TRBJ1-2
CASSQDVPGLSTNYGYTF
TGTGCCAGCAGCCAAGACGTTCCGGGACTCAGTACTAACTATGGCTACACCTTC
>many|TRBD1|TRBV20-1|TRBJ1-6
CSARGRDRAWDSPLHF
TGCAGTGCTAGAGGCCGAGACAGGGCTTGGGATTCACCCCTCCACTTT
>.|TRBD2|TRBV20-1|TRBJ2-3
CSAQGTLAGRSSTDTQYF
TGCAGTGCCCAAGGAACGCTAGCGGGCCGATCTAGCACAGATACGCAGTATTTT
>many|TRBD1|TRBV27|TRBJ2-1
CASVKPRDRGNEQFF
TGTGCCAGCGTCAAACCCCGGGACAGGGGCAATGAGCAGTTCTTC
>many|.|TRBV20-1|TRBJ1-1
CSARNLDGTEAFF
TGCAGTGCTAGAAATCTGGATGGCACTGAAGCTTTCTTT
>few|TRBD2|TRBV10-1|TRBJ2-3
CARPREVPDTQYF
TGCGCCAGACCGCGGGAGGTCCCAGATACGCAGTATTTT
>.|.|TRBV12-3/TRBV12-4|TRBJ2-6
CASSFSGRGAGANVLTF
TGTGCCAGCAGTTTCAGTGGCAGGGGGGCTGGGGCCAACGTCCTGACTTTC
>.|.|TRBV7-2|TRBJ2-3
CASSLIRPTFGDTQYF
TGTGCCAGCAGCTTGATTAGACCGACCTTTGGAGATACGCAGTATTTT
>.|.|TRBV6-2/TRBV6-3|TRBJ2-1
CASGKGSSYNEQFF
TGTGCCAGCGGCAAGGGGAGCTCCTACAATGAGCAGTTCTTC
>many|.|TRBV24-1|TRBJ2-5
CATSEPTEETQYF
TGTGCCACCAGTGAGCCGACAGAAGAGACCCAGTACTTC
>many|TRBD1|TRBV12-3/TRBV12-4|TRBJ1-3
CASSSTGAGNTIYF
TGTGCCAGCAGCTCGACAGGGGCAGGAAACACCATATATTTT